This TCR beta chain was found in a study of T cells in Graves' hyperthyroidism and ophthalmopathy (dated by TCRdb to 2018 to 2020). Background for the entire study: Peripheral blood samples were taken at the time of initial diagnosis, prior to any treatment. TCR V-J signatures able to tell the groups apart were searched for in a discovery cohort of 100 or so patients, of whom over 40 had Graves' ophthalmopathy and about 60 had stable Graves' hyperthyroidism. Prospective prediction of ophthalmopathy was tested in an independent validation cohort consisting of 18 to 20 hyperthyroidism patients and more than 15 patients who later progressed to ophthalmopathy. The 100 discovery patients were randomly divided into training and test sets at a 7:3 ratio. Thyroid tissue and blood T-cell repertoires from six or seven Graves' hyperthyroidism patients were also compared in the study. Once sampling was done, hyperthyroidism patients were given methimazole at a starting dose of 30 mg daily, whereas ophthalmopathy patients were given high-dose intravenous methylprednisolone. The paper describes TCR Vbeta CDR3 sequencing of some 130 peripheral blood samples, made up of 43 ophthalmopathy patients, around 78 hyperthyroidism patients and roughly 17 progressor patients.

This clonotype came up many times. Which antigen it targets is not known. Base-call qualities are not available, and no considerably larger clone is one nucleotide away. A patient counted as having stable Graves' hyperthyroidism if no progression to ophthalmopathy occurred over 18 months of follow-up. Hyperthyroidism patients were newly diagnosed, had a disease duration of under 2 months, and were aged 18 to 65 years. Any patient with an uncontrolled infection, another autoimmune disease, pregnancy or lactation was excluded. Diagnoses were established on the basis of clinical symptoms, serum thyroxine and TRAb, thyroid ultrasound, and orbital computed tomography. Ficoll-Paque density gradient centrifugation was used to isolate PBMCs from 10 ml of fresh peripheral blood. Trizol reagent was used to extract total RNA, and RNA quality was then checked on an Agilent 2100 Bioanalyzer. TCR beta CDR3 regions were amplified from RNA transcripts. The first round of RT-PCR for the TCR CDR3 was performed with the HTBI primer set and the Qiagen OneStep RT-PCR kit. The libraries were constructed in a second round of multiplex PCR and then size-selected and purified. Sequencing of the libraries was done on an Illumina HiSeq2000 using paired-end 100 bp reads. Per the original workflow: SOAPnuke was used to process the raw data, with reads discarded if the reads contained adapters or uncalled bases, had a mean Phred below 15, or lacked an exact constant-primer or identifier match. COPE v1.2.5 was used to merge high-quality paired reads, and clonotypes were defined as unique nucleotide sequences. MiTCR v1.1 was used to align clonotypes to the IMGT TRBV, TRBD and TRBJ reference segments. The analysis was restricted to V-J combinations with a frequency above 0.0001, which together covered 99.2% of the repertoires. The TCS score was defined as the ratio of F50 (clonal expansion) to E x V (chaos), calculated using BLOSUM62-based TCRdist between CDR3 peptides within each V-J. Welch's t-statistics and random forest reduced some 510 V-J features to 10 to 15, which were used in a naive Bayes classifier (R e1071). The public reads were reprocessed in TCRdb via fastp at Q25 and MiXCR, keeping in-frame beta chains. Duplicate CDR3 protein sequences are folded into a single record with the most common DNA and genes. These V and J calls are TCRdb output, not the study's own analysis. The sample records approximately 380,000 distinct CDR3 sequences, about a fifth of which are singletons. The top ten clones comprise 3.7% of the sample.

The germline V gene (reference sequence) provides CDR1 MNHEY and CDR2 SMNVEV. Inclusive of the bounding cysteine and phenylalanine, the CDR3 is 16 residues long. Just the 48-base CDR3 DNA is kept, in frame starting at base 1. The trim is 1 base for V and 0 bases for J, with a gap of 10 bases between the germline ends. Results the study describes overall, beyond this receptor: In validation, the model predicted progression to ophthalmopathy a median of approximately 6.3 months before onset, with over 60% sensitivity and roughly 72% specificity. In cross-validation, a model built on a 13 V-J signature told ophthalmopathy apart from stable hyperthyroidism with just under 90% sensitivity and around 81% specificity, and in testing the same model reached 80%/75%. No statistical method was used to set the sample size in advance, and investigators knew the group allocation. Most expanded thyroid clonotypes (frequency above 0.001) were also found in blood, which suggests that blood repertoires may mirror thyroid immune responses.

The sample consisted of blood. Recombination connected TRBV27 to TRBJ1-5; the D gene cannot be named for sure. The receptor was derived from a woman between 18 and 29 years old with Graves' hyperthyroidism. The sequenced DNA: TGTGCCAGCAGTTTATTCTATGGGGATAGCAATCAGCCCCAGCATTTT. Protein translation: CASSLFYGDSNQPQHF.